Following are 5 T cell receptor beta chains from one sample sequenced in a study of OX40 agonist ivuxolimab in advanced cancers. The assay was immunoSEQ multiplex PCR, and TCRdb's table has in-frame clones only and misses some. This sample has around 45,000 clones, with over 60% found just once. The source was CD4+ or CD8+ T cells sorted from blood, collected in a trial of the OX40 agonist ivuxolimab. The receptors come from an adult with an advanced solid tumor such as melanoma, head and neck, liver or kidney cancer.

The chain joins TRBV23-1 to TRBJ2-7, with TRBD1 as a possible D gene (5 bases). TRBV23-1 is an ORF for which the function is uncertain. V lost 0 bases and J lost 2, with 17 bases in between. CDR3 length equals 17 residues. CDR3 protein: CASSQSMGPLLTYEQYF. The CDR3 nucleotides are TGCGCCAGCAGTCAATCCATGGGGCCCCTCCTTACCTACGAGCAGTACTTC.

The V gene is TRBV5-8, the J gene TRBJ2-7, with 10 bases identical to TRBD2. The germline gives CDR1 SGHTS, CDR2 YDEGEE. The length of the CDR3 is 14 residues. J was trimmed by 10 bases and V by 4 bases; bases with no gene match: 11. The DNA of the CDR3 is TGTGCCAGCAGCACGGGACTAGCGTCCTCCCGCCAGTACTTC. Translation: CASSTGLASSRQYF.

J is TRBJ2-2 and V is TRBV27; 7 bases match TRBD1. The length of the CDR3 is 15 residues. Unmatched junction bases numbered 11, after V lost 7 bases and J lost 6 bases. Germline V gene data show CDR1 as MNHEY and CDR2 as SMNVEV (reference sequence). The DNA of the CDR3 is TGTGCCAGCAAGGAAACAGGGGTCTTTCCCGGGGAGCTGTTTTTT. Its protein is CASKETGVFPGELFF.

The V gene is TRBV5-5, the J gene TRBJ1-1; D uncertain. The germline V and J ends were trimmed by 4 bases and 3 bases, with 10 bases remaining between them. Germline CDR1 is SGHKS and CDR2 is YYEKEE (reference sequence). The CDR3 consists of 13 residues. The CDR3 sequence is CASSGGSDTEAFF. The CDR3 DNA is TGTGCCAGCAGCGGAGGGTCGGACACTGAAGCTTTCTTT.

This clone was found a few times. The V call is TRBV14, the J call TRBJ1-6; D is unclear. The V end was cut by 3 bases, the J end by 0 bases, with 12 bases between. The CDR3 consists of 17 residues. Looked up from germline, CDR1 is SGHDN and CDR2 is FVKESK. DNA of the CDR3: TGTGCCAGCAGCCATGACCCGAGGAGCTCCTATAATTCACCCCTCCACTTT. This sequence encodes CASSHDPRSSYNSPLHF.